Below, 14 T cell receptor beta chains from the same sample are listed, as sequenced in a study of T cell changes during pregnancy in multiple sclerosis. The data were produced by immunoSEQ multiplex PCR, yet TCRdb's version contains in-frame clones alone and is incomplete. The repertoire has 9,500 to 14,000 clones, around four fifths of them found once; the top ten carry around 10%. Sequenced here: CD8+ T cells from peripheral blood mononuclear cells, sampled after pregnancy. The receptors originated from a female donor in good health, enrolled as a control in a pregnancy study.

The chain carries TRBV7-9 and TRBJ1-5; D might be TRBD1 (5 bases). This CDR3 spans 14 amino acids. CDR1 is SEHNR and CDR2 is FQNEAQ in the germline V gene (reference sequence). Trimming stripped 5 bases from V and 3 bases from J, with 11 bases between. This CDR3 is CASSPPGNNQPQHF. The CDR3 DNA sequence: TGTGCCAGCAGCCCTCCAGGGAACAATCAGCCCCAGCATTTT. Looking up the rest from reference TRBV7-9 and TRBJ1-5 gives the full variable domain: DTGVSQNPRHKITKRGQNVTFRCDPISEHNRLYWYRQTLGQGPEFLTYFQNEAQLEKSRLLSDRFSAERPKGSFSTLEIQRTEQGDSAMYLCASSPPGNNQPQHFGDGTRLSIL.

The V and J genes are TRBV7-8 and TRBJ1-5; unclear D gene. Germline CDR1 is SGHVS and CDR2 is FQNEAQ. Between the trimmed V and J ends, which lost 3 bases and 4 bases, there was a span of 13 bases. The CDR3 extends over 15 amino acids. CDR3 DNA sequence: TGTGCCAGCAGCTTTGGATGGGGAGGTAATCAGCCCCAGCATTTT. The encoded protein is CASSFGWGGNQPQHF. The whole variable domain, filled in from reference TRBV7-8 and TRBJ1-5, reads GAGVSQSPRYKVAKRGQDVALRCDPISGHVSLFWYQQALGQGPEFLTYFQNEAQLDKSGLPSDRFFAERPEGSVSTLKIQRTQQEDSAVYLCASSFGWGGNQPQHFGDGTRLSIL.

V gene TRBV15 combines with J gene TRBJ1-5; D possibly corresponds to TRBD1 (5 bases). V was shortened by 5 bases and J by 5 bases, with 16 bases between the two germline ends. The CDR3 consists of 15 residues. Germline-derived CDR1 and CDR2 are LNHNV and YYDKDF (reference sequence). The CDR3 DNA follows: TGTGCCACCAGCCGTTGGGGGGGGAAACATCAGCCCCAGCATTTT. As protein: CATSRWGGKHQPQHF. The whole variable domain, remainder taken from reference TRBV15 and TRBJ1-5, is DAMVIQNPRYQVTQFGKPVTLSCSQTLNHNVMYWYQQKSSQAPKLLFHYYDKDFNNEADTPDNFQSRRPNTSFCFLDIRSPGLGDTAMYLCATSRWGGKHQPQHFGDGTRLSIL.

This clone appeared once. The V and J genes are TRBV18 and TRBJ2-5; a weak D match, TRBD2 (5 bases). There are 13 residues in the CDR3. Trimming took 3 bases from V and 3 from J, leaving 8 bases between them. Germline V gene lookup returns CDR1 KGHSH and CDR2 LQKENI. The CDR3 nucleotides are TGTGCCAGCTCACCGCCGGGGAAAGAGACCCAGTACTTC. This gives the protein CASSPPGKETQYF.

The J gene is TRBJ2-7, the V gene TRBV6-5; tentatively, D is TRBD1 (6 bases). Germline V gene sequence: CDR1 MNHEY, CDR2 SVGAGI. The CDR3 length is 14 residues. Deletions cut 2 bases from V and 3 bases from J, with 11 bases between. This CDR3 is CASSYPWDIYEQYF. CDR3 sequence (DNA): TGTGCCAGCAGTTACCCATGGGACATCTACGAGCAGTACTTC.

The chain links TRBV11-2 to TRBJ1-2; perhaps TRBD1 as D (5 bases). CDR1 SGHAT and CDR2 FQNNGV come from the germline V gene. The CDR3 extends over 17 amino acids. The germline V and J ends were trimmed by 1 base and 4 bases, with 19 bases remaining between them. CDR3 DNA sequence: TGTGCCAGCAGCTTAGGTGGGGTCAGGGTGAAGAGCTATGGCTACACCTTC. Translation: CASSLGGVRVKSYGYTF. The full variable domain, completed using reference TRBV11-2 and TRBJ1-2, is EAGVAQSPRYKIIEKRQSVAFWCNPISGHATLYWYQQILGQGPKLLIQFQNNGVVDDSQLPKDRFSAERLKGVDSTLKIQPAKLEDSAVYLCASSLGGVRVKSYGYTFGSGTRLTVV.

In its sample, this clone was seen a few times. The CDR3 coding sequence is TGTGCTAGTGGCTTCAGTAGCCCGGGAGCTTTCTTT. Residues: CASGFSSPGAFF. The chain recombines TRBV12-5 with TRBJ1-1; D is ambiguous. V gave up 6 bases and J gave up 10 bases, with 15 bases separating them. In germline, CDR1 is LGHNT, CDR2 FRNRAP. The length of the CDR3 is 12 residues.

The rearrangement joins TRBV6-4 to TRBJ2-1, with 10 bases identical to TRBD2. Germline V gene sequence: CDR1 MRHNA, CDR2 SNTAGT. CDR3 size: 13 residues. V was clipped by 10 bases and J by 10 bases; unmatched bases: 10. This CDR3 reads CATGAGGESEQFF. The DNA of the CDR3 is TGTGCCACCGGAGCGGGGGGGGAAAGCGAGCAGTTCTTC.

This clone turned up a few times. The identical CDR3 is also encoded by other nucleotide sequences in the sample. The chain carries TRBV15 and TRBJ2-3; 8 nucleotides line up with TRBD2. Germline trimming cut 0 bases from V and 1 base from J; bases unmatched to any gene: 0. The CDR3 consists of 15 residues. Germline V gene lookup returns CDR1 LNHNV and CDR2 YYDKDF (reference sequence). The CDR3 reads CATSREAGGTDTQYF. The CDR3 nucleotides read TGTGCCACCAGCAGAGAAGCGGGGGGCACAGATACGCAGTATTTT.

This clone was found a few times. The chain has TRBV6-1 and TRBJ2-1; TRBD2 matches at 10 bases. The CDR3 covers 15 residues. Germline values: CDR1 MNHNS, CDR2 SASEGT. V gave up 7 bases and J gave up 4 bases; unmatched junction bases: 7. CDR3 nucleotide sequence: TGTGCCAGCACCCCTGTAGCGGGAGGTTACAATGAGCAGTTCTTC. The encoded protein is CASTPVAGGYNEQFF.

V and J are TRBV15 and TRBJ2-1, with a tentative D call TRBD2 (6 bases). Trimming left V 5 bases short and J 4 bases short, with 15 bases between. This CDR3 is 15 amino acids long. Germline V gene data show CDR1 as LNHNV and CDR2 as YYDKDF (reference sequence). As DNA, the CDR3 is TGTGCCACCAGCTCCCGAGGCCGGGAGTACAATGAGCAGTTCTTC. This encodes CATSSRGREYNEQFF.

The chain joins TRBV7-3 to TRBJ2-2; 7 bases match TRBD1. Trimming removed 3 bases from V and 3 bases from J; junction bases left unmatched: 1. Germline V gene sequence: CDR1 SGHTA, CDR2 FQGTGA. The length of the CDR3 is 14 residues. This CDR3 is CASSFGTDTGELFF. In nucleotides, the CDR3 is TGTGCCAGCAGCTTCGGGACAGACACCGGGGAGCTGTTTTTT.

The rearrangement joins TRBV5-4 to TRBJ2-7; 7 bases are a match to TRBD1. V was pared by 4 bases and J by 10 bases, with 8 bases of the junction left unmatched. Looked up from germline, CDR1 is SGHNT and CDR2 is YYREEE (reference sequence). The CDR3 is 12 residues long. The CDR3 sequence: CASSLGQVEQYF. The CDR3 DNA reads TGTGCCAGCAGCCTCGGACAGGTTGAACAGTACTTC. Drawing the rest from reference TRBV5-4 and TRBJ2-7, the complete variable domain is ETGVTQSPTHLIKTRGQQVTLRCSSQSGHNTVSWYQQALGQGPQFIFQYYREEENGRGNFPPRFSGLQFPNYSSELNVNALELDDSALYLCASSLGQVEQYFGPGTRLTVT.

The J gene is TRBJ1-4, the V gene TRBV27; D remains unclear. Deletions cut 6 bases from V and 14 bases from J, with 16 bases between. CDR1 is MNHEY, CDR2 SMNVEV, per germline (reference sequence). This CDR3 is 12 amino acids long. The CDR3: CASSLDKRFLFF. The CDR3 nucleotides read TGTGCCAGCAGCCTAGATAAACGGTTTCTGTTTTTT.